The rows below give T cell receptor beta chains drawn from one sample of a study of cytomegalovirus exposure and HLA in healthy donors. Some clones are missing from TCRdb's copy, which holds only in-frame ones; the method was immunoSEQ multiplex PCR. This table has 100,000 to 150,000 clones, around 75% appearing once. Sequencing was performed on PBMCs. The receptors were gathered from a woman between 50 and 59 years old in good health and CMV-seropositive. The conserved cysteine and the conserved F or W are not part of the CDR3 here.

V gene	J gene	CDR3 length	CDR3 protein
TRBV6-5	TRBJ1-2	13	ASRTRDRGPGGYT
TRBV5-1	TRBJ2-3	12	ASSRTSVADTQY
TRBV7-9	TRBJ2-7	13	ASSLTLGDFNEQY
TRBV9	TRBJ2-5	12	ASSVEAGQETQY
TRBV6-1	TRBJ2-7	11	ASTPGAPYEQY
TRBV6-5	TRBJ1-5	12	ASSLLSTHQPQH
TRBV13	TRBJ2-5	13	ASSLGKGVQETQY
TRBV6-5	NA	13	ASSKGTGGPREQY
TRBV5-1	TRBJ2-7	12	ASSLGDKSYEQY
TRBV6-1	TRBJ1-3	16	ASSEGLPRGISGNTIY
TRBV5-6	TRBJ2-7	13	ASSLVRAELYEQY
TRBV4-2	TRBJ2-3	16	ASSQEGLSGGAKDTQY
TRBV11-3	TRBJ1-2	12	ASSGDRVNYGYT
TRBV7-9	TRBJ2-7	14	ASSSPGTSGTYEQY